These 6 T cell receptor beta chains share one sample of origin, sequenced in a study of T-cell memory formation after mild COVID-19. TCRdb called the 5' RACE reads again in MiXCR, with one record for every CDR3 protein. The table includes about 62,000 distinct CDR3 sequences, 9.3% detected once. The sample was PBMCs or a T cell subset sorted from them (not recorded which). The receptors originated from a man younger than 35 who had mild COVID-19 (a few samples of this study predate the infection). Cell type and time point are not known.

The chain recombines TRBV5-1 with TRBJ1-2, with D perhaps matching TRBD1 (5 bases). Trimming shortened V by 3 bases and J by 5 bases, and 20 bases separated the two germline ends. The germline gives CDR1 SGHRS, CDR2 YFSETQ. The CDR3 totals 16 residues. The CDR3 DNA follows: TGCGCCAGCAGCTCAACTTCAACTTTGACAGAGTATGGCTACACCTTC. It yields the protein CASSSTSTLTEYGYTF.

CDR3 loop: CASSLLGGTRAGEQFF. In nucleotides, the CDR3 is TGTGCCAGCAGTTTATTGGGTGGGACTAGGGCAGGCGAGCAGTTCTTC. The rearrangement uses TRBV28 and TRBJ2-1, with 8 bases fitting TRBD2. The CDR3 length is 16 residues. The germline gives CDR1 MDHEN, CDR2 SYDVKM. Trimming at V came to 1 base and at J to 10 bases, leaving 12 bases not matched to a gene.

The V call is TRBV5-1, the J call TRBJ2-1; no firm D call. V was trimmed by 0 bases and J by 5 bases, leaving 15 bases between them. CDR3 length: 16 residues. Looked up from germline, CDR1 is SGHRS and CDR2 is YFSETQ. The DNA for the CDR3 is TGCGCCAGCAGCTTGGTCGGTCAGGTTATCGACAATGAGCAGTTCTTC. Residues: CASSLVGQVIDNEQFF.

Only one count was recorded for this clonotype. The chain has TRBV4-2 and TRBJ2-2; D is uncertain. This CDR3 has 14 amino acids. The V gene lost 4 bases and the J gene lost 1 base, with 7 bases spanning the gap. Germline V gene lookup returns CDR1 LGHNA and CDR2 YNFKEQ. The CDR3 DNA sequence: TGTGCCAGCAGCCTGACCCTGAACACCGGGGAGCTGTTTTTT. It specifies CASSLTLNTGELFF.

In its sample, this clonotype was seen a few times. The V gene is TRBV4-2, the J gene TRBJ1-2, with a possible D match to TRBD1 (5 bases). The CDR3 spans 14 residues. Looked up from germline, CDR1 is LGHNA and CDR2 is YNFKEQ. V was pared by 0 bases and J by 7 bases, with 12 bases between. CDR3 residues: CASSQDAGSGGYTF. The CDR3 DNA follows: TGTGCCAGCAGCCAAGATGCAGGGAGTGGTGGCTACACCTTC.

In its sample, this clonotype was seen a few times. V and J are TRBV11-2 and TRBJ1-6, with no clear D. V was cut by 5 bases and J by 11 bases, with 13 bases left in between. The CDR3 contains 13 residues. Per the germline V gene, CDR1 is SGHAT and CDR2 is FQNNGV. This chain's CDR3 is CASSPAPRTPLHF. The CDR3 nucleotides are TGTGCCAGCAGCCCAGCCCCAAGAACACCCCTCCACTTT.